This is a list of T cell receptor beta chains from one sample in a study of CXCR3-negative and CXCR3-positive naive CD8 T cells. TCRdb reanalyzed the 5' RACE reads, giving one entry per CDR3 protein sequence and no DNA. The sample table sets out tens of thousands of distinct CDR3 sequences. The source material was naive CXCR3- CD8+ T cells from blood. Receptor source: a human donor in good health. Some clones in this sample may be carry-over from other donors' samples. The CDR3 runs from the conserved cysteine through the conserved F or W. Fields, in order: V gene, J gene, CDR3 protein.

TRBV7-9	TRBJ1-2	CASSRQGQGDGYTF
TRBV4-3	TRBJ2-2	CASSQDLTGGNAGELFF
TRBV3-1	TRBJ2-7	CASSQDFLTTYEQYF
TRBV12-3/TRBV12-4	TRBJ1-1	CASSLVGSNTEAFF
TRBV5-1	TRBJ2-1	CASSLVSDYNEQFF
TRBV7-9	TRBJ1-4	CASSLWITGATNEKLFF
TRBV13	TRBJ1-2	CASSLEARGLYGYTF
TRBV29-1	TRBJ1-1	CSVSGNTEAFF
TRBV4-3	TRBJ1-2	CASSQDQGVDGYTF
TRBV6-1	TRBJ1-1	CASSEGMGANTEAFF
TRBV29-1	TRBJ1-1	CSVPGGTEAFF
TRBV5-6	TRBJ1-1	CASSLAVGGPLNTEAFF
TRBV9	TRBJ1-2	CASSVRPGQLGYTF
TRBV29-1	TRBJ2-1	CSVTWGGSYNERFF
TRBV27	TRBJ2-5	CATSERGTETQYF
TRBV20-1	TRBJ2-7	CSARGLQGTSSYEQYF
TRBV29-1	TRBJ2-2	CSGDDTGELFF
TRBV4-3	TRBJ2-7	CASSQDGEYEQYF